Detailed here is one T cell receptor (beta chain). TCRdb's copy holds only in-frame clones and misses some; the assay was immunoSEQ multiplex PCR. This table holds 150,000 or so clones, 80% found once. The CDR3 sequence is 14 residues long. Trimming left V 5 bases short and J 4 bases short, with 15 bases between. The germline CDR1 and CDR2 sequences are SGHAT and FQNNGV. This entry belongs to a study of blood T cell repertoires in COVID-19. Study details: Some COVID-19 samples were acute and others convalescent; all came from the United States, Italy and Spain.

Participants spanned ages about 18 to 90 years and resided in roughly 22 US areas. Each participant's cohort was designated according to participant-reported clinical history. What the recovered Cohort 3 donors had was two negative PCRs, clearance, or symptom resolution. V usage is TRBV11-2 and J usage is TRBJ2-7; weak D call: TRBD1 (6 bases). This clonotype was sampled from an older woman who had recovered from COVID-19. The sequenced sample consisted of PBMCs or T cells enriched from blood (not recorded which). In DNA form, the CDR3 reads TGTGCCAGCAGCCCCCGGGACACCCTATACGAGCAGTACTTC. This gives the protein CASSPRDTLYEQYF.